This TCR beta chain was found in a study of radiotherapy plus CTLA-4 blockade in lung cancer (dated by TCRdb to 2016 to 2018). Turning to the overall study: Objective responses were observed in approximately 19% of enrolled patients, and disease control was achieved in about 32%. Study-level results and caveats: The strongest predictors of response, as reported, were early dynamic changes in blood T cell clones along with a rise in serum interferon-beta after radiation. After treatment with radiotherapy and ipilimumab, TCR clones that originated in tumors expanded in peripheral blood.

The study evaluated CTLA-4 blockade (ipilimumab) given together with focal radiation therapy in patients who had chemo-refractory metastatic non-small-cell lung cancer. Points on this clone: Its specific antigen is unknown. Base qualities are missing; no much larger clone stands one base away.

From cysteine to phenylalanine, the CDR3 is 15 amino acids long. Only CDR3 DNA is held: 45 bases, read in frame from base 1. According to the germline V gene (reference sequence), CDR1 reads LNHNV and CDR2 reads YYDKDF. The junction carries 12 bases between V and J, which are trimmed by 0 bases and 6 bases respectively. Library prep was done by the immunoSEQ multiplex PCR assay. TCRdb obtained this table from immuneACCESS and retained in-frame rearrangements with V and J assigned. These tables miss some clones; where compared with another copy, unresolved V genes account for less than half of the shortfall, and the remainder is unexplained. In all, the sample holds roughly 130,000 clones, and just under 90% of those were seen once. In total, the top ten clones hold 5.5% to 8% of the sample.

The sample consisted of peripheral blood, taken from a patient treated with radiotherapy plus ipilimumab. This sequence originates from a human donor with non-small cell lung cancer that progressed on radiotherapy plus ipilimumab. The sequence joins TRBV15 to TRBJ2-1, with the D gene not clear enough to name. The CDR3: CATSRDYDPPNEQFF. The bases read TGTGCCACCAGCAGAGATTACGACCCCCCCAATGAGCAGTTCTTC.